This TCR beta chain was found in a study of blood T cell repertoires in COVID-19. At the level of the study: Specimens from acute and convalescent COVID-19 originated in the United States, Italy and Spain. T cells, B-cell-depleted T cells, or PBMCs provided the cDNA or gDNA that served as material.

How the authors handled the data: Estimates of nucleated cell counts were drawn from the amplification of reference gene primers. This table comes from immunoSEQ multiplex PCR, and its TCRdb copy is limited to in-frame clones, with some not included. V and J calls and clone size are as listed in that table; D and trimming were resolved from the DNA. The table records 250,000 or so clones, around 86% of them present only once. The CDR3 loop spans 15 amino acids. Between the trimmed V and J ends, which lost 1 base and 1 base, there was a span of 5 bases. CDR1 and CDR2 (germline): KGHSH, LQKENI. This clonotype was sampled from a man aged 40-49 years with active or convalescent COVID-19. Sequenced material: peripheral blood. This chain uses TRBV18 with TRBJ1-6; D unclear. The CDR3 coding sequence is TGTGCCAGCTCACCACAGGAGTCCTATAATTCACCCCTCCACTTT. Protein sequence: CASSPQESYNSPLHF.